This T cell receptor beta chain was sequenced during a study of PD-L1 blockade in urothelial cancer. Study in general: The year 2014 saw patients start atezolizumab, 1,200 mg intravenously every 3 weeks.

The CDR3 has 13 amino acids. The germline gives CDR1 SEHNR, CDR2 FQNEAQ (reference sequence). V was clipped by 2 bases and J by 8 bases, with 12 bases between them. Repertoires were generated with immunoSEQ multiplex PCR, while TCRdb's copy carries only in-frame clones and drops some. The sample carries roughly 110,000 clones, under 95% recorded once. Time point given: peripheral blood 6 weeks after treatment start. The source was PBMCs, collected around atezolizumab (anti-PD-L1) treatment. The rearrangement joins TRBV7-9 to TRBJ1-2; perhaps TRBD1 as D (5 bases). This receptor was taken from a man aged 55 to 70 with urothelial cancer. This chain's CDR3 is CASSLIRDSGYTF. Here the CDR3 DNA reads TGTGCCAGCAGCTTAATCCGGGACTCCGGCTACACCTTC.